This is a list of T cell receptor beta chains from one sample in a study of vaccination and CD4 T cells after COVID-19. Their antigens are not known. One entry per CDR3 protein, called by TCRdb with MiXCR from the PCR reads. The sample contains around 26,000 distinct CDR3 sequences, about 56% of which appear only once. The specimen was CD4+ T cells from blood, cultured in vitro. These receptors came from a human donor who had recovered from COVID-19. CDR3s include the opening cysteine and the closing phenylalanine or tryptophan. The D gene is left open where the match is weak. Size is omitted from some rows. Given values are once, few, many or a class for expanded clones.

V gene	clone size	D gene	J gene	CDR3 DNA	CDR3 protein
TRBV12-3/TRBV12-4	NA	TRBD1	TRBJ1-5	TGTGCCAGCAGTACCCGGACAGGGCCGGATCAGCCCCAGCATTTT	CASSTRTGPDQPQHF
TRBV6-1	few	NA	TRBJ1-5	TGTGCCAGTACTCAAAGGGGAGGGAGCAATCAGCCCCAGCATTTT	CASTQRGGSNQPQHF
TRBV20-1	once	NA	TRBJ2-7	TGCAGTGCTGAAGGGACACGGCGGGGCGAGCAGTACTTC	CSAEGTRRGEQYF
TRBV19	few	NA	TRBJ1-5	TGTGCCAGTAGTGGAGGTCAGGGTTCGGGCAATCAGCCCCAGCATTTT	CASSGGQGSGNQPQHF
TRBV28	NA	NA	TRBJ1-1	TGTGCCAGCAGTGGGGAGGCAGGGAGGACTTTCTTT	CASSGEAGRTFF
TRBV5-6	NA	TRBD1	TRBJ2-3	TGTGCCAGCCTGACAGGGGGCTCAGATACGCAGTATTTT	CASLTGGSDTQYF
TRBV6-2/TRBV6-3	once	NA	TRBJ1-2	TGTGCCAGCAGTTACTCCGCCCTCGCCTATGGCTACACCTTC	CASSYSALAYGYTF
TRBV20-1	few	NA	TRBJ2-2	TGCAGTGCTAGAGTTGGACAGTCGAACACCGGGGAGCTGTTTTTT	CSARVGQSNTGELFF
TRBV11-2	NA	NA	TRBJ1-1	TGTGCCAGCAGCTTAGTGCTGGAGGGCCCGGGGGCTTTCTTT	CASSLVLEGPGAFF
TRBV27	NA	TRBD2	TRBJ2-3	TGTGCCAGCCGATTAGCGGGCCCGACAGATACGCAGTATTTT	CASRLAGPTDTQYF
TRBV6-4	once	NA	TRBJ2-3	TGTGCCAGCAGTGACTCGATTGGAAGGTCGGTAACGCAGTATTTT	CASSDSIGRSVTQYF
TRBV6-5	NA	NA	TRBJ1-1	TGTGCCAGCAGTTACTCTTTTCAGGGGTACTCTGAAGCTTTCTTT	CASSYSFQGYSEAFF
TRBV7-2	NA	TRBD1	TRBJ1-2	TGTGCCAGCAGCTGGACAGGGGCCACAGCTCGGGGTGGCTACACCTTC	CASSWTGATARGGYTF
TRBV18	NA	TRBD2	TRBJ2-7	TGTGCCAGCTCACTTGGCGGGAGGGGGAGCGAGCAGTACTTC	CASSLGGRGSEQYF
TRBV20-1	NA	NA	TRBJ1-1	TGCAGTGCTAGAGATTTAACCCGGATATCGGACACTGAAGCTCTCTTT	CSARDLTRISDTEALF